Presented here are 19 T cell receptor beta chains from one specimen sequenced in a study of cytomegalovirus exposure and HLA in healthy donors. The study ran its PCR with 60 Vbeta and 13 Jbeta primers. Repertoires were generated with immunoSEQ multiplex PCR, while TCRdb's copy carries only in-frame clones and drops some. The data show 90,000 to 120,000 clones, roughly 82% seen once. Source material: PBMCs. These receptors were obtained from a man younger than 40 in good health and CMV-seropositive.

This clone is categorized as medium-sized. The chain carries TRBV19 and TRBJ1-1; 7 bases align to TRBD1. CDR3 size: 17 residues. Germline V lookup: CDR1 LNHDA, CDR2 SQIVND (reference sequence). The V and J ends lost 0 bases and 5 bases, in that order; junction bases with no gene match: 12. The CDR3 sequence is CASSIDRTTGRLTEAFF. CDR3 nucleotide sequence: TGTGCCAGTAGTATAGACCGAACGACAGGGCGATTAACTGAAGCTTTCTTT.

Points on this clone: At one end, the junction sequence differs from germline, possibly due to a read error. The chain is built from TRBV29-1 and TRBJ2-4; a weak D match, TRBD2 (5 bases). The CDR3 totals 14 residues. CDR1 is SQVTM, CDR2 ANQGSEA, per germline. The chain's CDR3 is CSVEDVQRENSQYF. The CDR3 DNA reads as TGCAGCGTTGAAGATGTCCAGAGGGAAAACAGTCAGTACTTC.

The chain links TRBV30 to TRBJ2-7; 8 bases map to TRBD1. The J segment lost 5 bases and the V segment lost 2 bases, leaving 8 bases of the junction unmatched. CDR3 length: 14 residues. Germline V gives CDR1 GTSNPN, CDR2 SVGIG (reference sequence). CDR3 amino acids: CAWSRQGPGDEQYF. CDR3 DNA sequence: TGTGCCTGGAGTAGACAGGGGCCCGGCGACGAGCAGTACTTC.

The chain joins TRBV6-4 to TRBJ2-3; D not resolved. V was clipped by 4 bases and J by 1 base, with 6 bases between them. CDR1 and CDR2 (germline): MRHNA, SNTAGT. This CDR3 is built from 13 residues. CDR3 DNA sequence: TGTGCCAGCAGTGTACGGGGCACAGATACGCAGTATTTT. Translation gives CASSVRGTDTQYF.

V usage is TRBV4-2 and J usage is TRBJ2-1, with a tentative D call TRBD2 (5 bases). With 0 bases removed from V and 7 bases from J, the gap between germline ends came to 10 bases. The CDR3 has 14 amino acids. CDR1 is LGHNA and CDR2 is YNFKEQ in the germline V gene. The CDR3 coding sequence is TGTGCCAGCAGCCAAGATTATAGGGAGAATGAGCAGTTCTTC. Translation gives CASSQDYRENEQFF.

This clone was seen only a few times. This chain links TRBV6-6 with TRBJ2-1, with 9 bases lining up with TRBD2. In germline, CDR1 is MNHNY, CDR2 SVGAGI (reference sequence). J gave up 1 base and V 2 bases, and 3 bases lay outside the gene matches. This CDR3 has 16 residues. The CDR3 coding sequence is TGTGCCAGCAGTTACACGCGGGGGGGATCCTACAATGAGCAGTTCTTC. This gives the protein CASSYTRGGSYNEQFF.

The J gene is TRBJ2-5, the V gene TRBV7-9; D ambiguous. The J call is uncertain, as TRBJ2-7 better fits the DNA end. CDR1 is SEHNR and CDR2 is FQNEAQ in the germline V gene (reference sequence). This CDR3 region has 14 residues. In DNA, the CDR3 is TGTGCCAGCAGCGTCTCCCCCCGTGAATACGAGCAGTACTTC. Protein sequence: CASSVSPREYEQYF.

This chain connects TRBV29-1 to TRBJ2-7; D ambiguous. In germline, CDR1 is SQVTM, CDR2 ANQGSEA. The CDR3 sequence is 14 residues long. The V end was cut by 1 base, the J end by 3 bases, with 13 bases between. This CDR3 reads CSVEVLGLGYEQYF. CDR3 coding DNA: TGCAGCGTTGAAGTTTTGGGCCTGGGCTACGAGCAGTACTTC.

The chain couples TRBV10-3 to TRBJ1-5, with 8 bases matching TRBD1. With 10 bases clipped from V and 0 bases from J, the junction kept 20 bases outside the gene matches. This CDR3 has 19 residues. The germline V gene has CDR1 ENHRY and CDR2 SYGVKD. The CDR3 bases are TGTGCCAACCGAAATACCAGGGGGCAAAAGAGTTATAGCAATCAGCCCCAGCATTTT. Translating it yields CANRNTRGQKSYSNQPQHF.

This chain joins TRBV29-1 and TRBJ2-5; TRBD1 might be the D (5 bases). V lost 3 bases, J lost 5 bases, and 16 bases lay in between. Germline loops: CDR1 SQVTM, CDR2 ANQGSEA. The CDR3 sequence is 14 residues long. The DNA of the CDR3 is TGCAGCGTTGAGCGGTCAGGGCTTGGGGAGACCCAGTACTTC. Its translation is CSVERSGLGETQYF.

The chain employs TRBV29-1 and TRBJ1-1, with D unclear. The CDR3 loop spans 15 amino acids. The V and J ends lost 4 bases and 6 bases respectively, with 21 bases between them. CDR1 is SQVTM, CDR2 ANQGSEA, per germline. DNA for the CDR3: TGCAGCGTTGTCCCGAATCGGGGAGGTAGGGCTGAAGCTTTCTTT. Encoded protein: CSVVPNRGGRAEAFF.

This chain uses TRBV5-1 with TRBJ2-1, with a possible D match to TRBD1 (6 bases). V was trimmed by 0 bases and J by 3 bases, leaving 13 bases between them. Germline V CDR1 and CDR2: SGHRS, YFSETQ. This CDR3 region has 16 residues. CDR3 sequence reads: CASSLGPMDSYNEQFF. CDR3 DNA: TGCGCCAGCAGCTTGGGACCGATGGACAGCTACAATGAGCAGTTCTTC.

V is TRBV7-2 and J is TRBJ1-5; 8 bases map to TRBD1. Looked up from germline, CDR1 is SGHTA and CDR2 is FQGNSA. Trimming at V came to 5 bases and at J to 4 bases, leaving 10 bases not matched to a gene. The CDR3 is made up of 16 amino acids. The CDR3: CASSQDRANPNQPQHF. The CDR3 coding sequence is TGTGCCAGCAGCCAGGACAGGGCGAATCCAAATCAGCCCCAGCATTTT.

This chain uses TRBV18 with TRBJ2-7, with D hard to call. The CDR3 totals 15 residues. The germline gives CDR1 KGHSH, CDR2 LQKENI. Trimming took off 2 bases at V and 0 bases at J, with 11 bases between the two ends. The CDR3 protein is CASSPRSASSYEQYF. In DNA, the CDR3 is TGTGCCAGCTCACCAAGAAGCGCTAGCTCCTACGAGCAGTACTTC. Using reference TRBV18 and TRBJ2-7 for the parts outside the CDR3, the full variable domain is NAGVMQNPRHLVRRRGQEARLRCSPMKGHSHVYWYRQLPEEGLKFMVYLQKENIIDESGMPKERFSAEFPKEGPSILRIQQVVRGDSAAYFCASSPRSASSYEQYFGPGTRLTVT.

This chain connects TRBV7-2 to TRBJ1-1; D not certain. CDR1 is SGHTA, CDR2 FQGNSA, per germline. This CDR3 is 18 amino acids long. Trimming removed 1 base at V and 8 bases at J, with 26 bases between. The chain's CDR3 is CASSLGSGRTPKTGEAFF. The CDR3 DNA is TGTGCCAGCAGCTTAGGGTCTGGGAGGACCCCCAAGACTGGGGAAGCTTTCTTT.

For this clone: A junction boundary mismatches the germline segment, possibly from a read error. The CDR3: CASNQDSYEQYF. The DNA of the CDR3 is TGTGCCAGCAACCAAGACAGCTACGAGCAGTACTTC. The chain is built from TRBV16 and TRBJ2-7; D possibly corresponds to TRBD1 (5 bases). Germline V lookup: CDR1 KGHSY, CDR2 FQNENV. The CDR3 covers 12 residues. Combining the CDR3 with reference TRBV16 and TRBJ2-7 gives the whole variable domain GEEVAQTPKHLVRGEGQKAKLYCAPIKGHSYVFWYQQVLKNEFKFLISFQNENVFDETGMPKERFSAKCLPNSPCSLEIQATKLEDSAVYFCASNQDSYEQYFGPGTRLTVT.

The V call is TRBV19, the J call TRBJ1-1, with unresolved D. This CDR3 has 16 amino acids. Germline CDR1 LNHDA, CDR2 SQIVND (reference sequence). Trimming left V 3 bases short and J 4 bases short, with 18 bases between. CDR3 residues: CASSMAAGGAPTEAFF. CDR3 in DNA: TGTGCCAGTAGTATGGCGGCTGGAGGAGCCCCCACTGAAGCTTTCTTT. The full variable domain, in which reference TRBV19 and TRBJ1-1 provide the parts outside the CDR3, is DGGITQSPKYLFRKEGQNVTLSCEQNLNHDAMYWYRQDPGQGLRLIYYSQIVNDFQKGDIAEGYSVSREKKESFPLTVTSAQKNPTAFYLCASSMAAGGAPTEAFFGQGTRLTVV.

The chain combines TRBV30 with TRBJ1-2; no clear D gene. Germline CDR1 reads GTSNPN; CDR2 reads SVGIG (reference sequence). Trimming took 0 bases from V and 6 from J, leaving 11 bases between them. CDR3 length: 13 residues. CDR3 coding DNA: TGTGCCTGGAGTGTTCGGGGAGAGGATGGCTACACCTTC. Its translation: CAWSVRGEDGYTF.

The rearrangement joins TRBV19 to TRBJ1-1, with D possibly being TRBD1 (5 bases). The germline gives CDR1 LNHDA, CDR2 SQIVND (reference sequence). The CDR3 has 14 amino acids. V was pared by 1 base and J by 5 bases, with 11 bases between. CDR3 in amino acids: CASSIGRGRTEAFF. The CDR3 nucleotides are TGTGCCAGTAGTATAGGGAGGGGTCGGACTGAAGCTTTCTTT.